The entry below describes one TCR beta chain. No antigen is known for it. Profiling relied on immunoSEQ multiplex PCR, and the TCRdb table lists in-frame clones only, not all of them. The sample lists 95,000 to 150,000 clones, 85% to 95% occurring once. V shed 3 bases and J 4 bases; nucleotides not matched to a gene: 9. The CDR3 length is 17 residues. Germline CDR1 MDHEN, CDR2 SYDVKM. The entry originates in a study of graft-versus-host responses after intestinal transplantation. Overall study results and limits: Some patients had graft-donor T cell macrochimerism. In their allografts, the ratios of graft-versus-host to host-versus-graft T cell clones were high. Early post-transplant falls in HvG clones accompanied the peak levels of circulating GvH clones. GvH clones surfaced in recipient marrow, some emerging earlier in ileum or blood.

V and J are TRBV28 and TRBJ2-1, with 10 bases matching TRBD2. The material was unstimulated CD4+ T cells sorted from spleen or lymph node cells, obtained before intestinal transplant. The TCR was taken from a human donor who received an intestinal transplant. CDR3 loop: CASSFLGVAGGYNEQFF. The CDR3, as DNA: TGTGCCAGCAGTTTTCTGGGGGTAGCGGGAGGTTACAATGAGCAGTTCTTC.